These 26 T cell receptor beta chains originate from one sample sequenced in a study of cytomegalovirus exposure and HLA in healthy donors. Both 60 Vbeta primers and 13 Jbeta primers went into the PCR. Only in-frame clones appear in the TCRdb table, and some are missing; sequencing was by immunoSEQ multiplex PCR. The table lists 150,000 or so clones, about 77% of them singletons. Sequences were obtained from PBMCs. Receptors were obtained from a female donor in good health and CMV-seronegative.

CDR3 bases: TGTGCCAGCAGTTCGGACAGGGGCTACACCTTC. This encodes CASSSDRGYTF. The J gene is TRBJ1-2, the V gene TRBV6-1; TRBD1 matches at 7 bases. CDR1 MNHNS and CDR2 SASEGT come from the germline V gene. The CDR3 runs 11 residues. Trimming at V came to 5 bases and at J to 8 bases, leaving 2 bases not matched to a gene.

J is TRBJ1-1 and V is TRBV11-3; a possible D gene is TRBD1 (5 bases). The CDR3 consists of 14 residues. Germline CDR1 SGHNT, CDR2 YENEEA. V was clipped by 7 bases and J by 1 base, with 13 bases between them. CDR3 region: CASMQGYSNTEAFF. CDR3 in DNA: TGTGCCAGCATGCAGGGTTATTCGAACACTGAAGCTTTCTTT.

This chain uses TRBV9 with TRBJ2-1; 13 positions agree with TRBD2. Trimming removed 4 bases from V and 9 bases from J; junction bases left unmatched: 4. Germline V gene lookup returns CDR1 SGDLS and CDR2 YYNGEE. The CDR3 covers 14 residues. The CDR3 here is CASSLGLAGSEQFF. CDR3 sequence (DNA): TGTGCCAGCAGCCTGGGACTAGCGGGGAGTGAGCAGTTCTTC.

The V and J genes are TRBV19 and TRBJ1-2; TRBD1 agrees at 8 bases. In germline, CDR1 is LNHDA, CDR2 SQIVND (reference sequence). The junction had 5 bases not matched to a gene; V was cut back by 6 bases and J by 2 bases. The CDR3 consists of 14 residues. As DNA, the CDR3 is TGTGCCAGTAGCCCAGGGGGCGCCAACTATGGCTACACCTTC. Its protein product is CASSPGGANYGYTF.

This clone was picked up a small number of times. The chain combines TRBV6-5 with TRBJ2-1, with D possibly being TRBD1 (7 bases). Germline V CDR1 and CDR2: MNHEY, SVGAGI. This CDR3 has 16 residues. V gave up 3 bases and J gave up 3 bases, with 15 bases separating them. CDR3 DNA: TGTGCCAGCAGTTATGGAGGGGGCCAGGACTACAATGAGCAGTTCTTC. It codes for CASSYGGGQDYNEQFF.

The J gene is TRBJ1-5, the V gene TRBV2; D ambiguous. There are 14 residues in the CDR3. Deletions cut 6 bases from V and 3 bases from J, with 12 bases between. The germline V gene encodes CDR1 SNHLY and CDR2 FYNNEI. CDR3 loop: CASSRDKNNQPQHF. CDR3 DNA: TGTGCCAGCAGCCGCGACAAGAACAATCAGCCCCAGCATTTT.

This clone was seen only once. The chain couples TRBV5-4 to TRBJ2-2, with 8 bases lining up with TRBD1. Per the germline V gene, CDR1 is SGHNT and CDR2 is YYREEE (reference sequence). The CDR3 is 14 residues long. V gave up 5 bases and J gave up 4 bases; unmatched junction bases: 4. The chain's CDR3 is CASSRDRTTGELFF. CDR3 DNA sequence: TGTGCCAGCAGTCGGGACAGGACCACCGGGGAGCTGTTTTTT.

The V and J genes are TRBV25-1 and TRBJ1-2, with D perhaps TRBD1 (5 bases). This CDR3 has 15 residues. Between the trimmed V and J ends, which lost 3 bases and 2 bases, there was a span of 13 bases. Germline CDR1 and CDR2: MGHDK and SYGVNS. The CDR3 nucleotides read TGTGCCAGCAGTGAGATAGGTTCAGGGAACTATGGCTACACCTTC. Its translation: CASSEIGSGNYGYTF.

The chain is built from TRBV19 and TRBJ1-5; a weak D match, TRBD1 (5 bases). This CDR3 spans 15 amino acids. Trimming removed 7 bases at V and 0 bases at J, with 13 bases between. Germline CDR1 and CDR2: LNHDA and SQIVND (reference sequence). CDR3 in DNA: TGTGCCAGTATCGACAGTTCCTATAGCAATCAGCCCCAGCATTTT. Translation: CASIDSSYSNQPQHF.

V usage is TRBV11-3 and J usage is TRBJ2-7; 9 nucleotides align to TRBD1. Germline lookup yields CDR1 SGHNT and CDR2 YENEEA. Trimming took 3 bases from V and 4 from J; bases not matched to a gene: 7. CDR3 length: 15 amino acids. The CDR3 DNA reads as TGTGCCAGCAGCTTCTCCGGACAGGGGACGTACGAGCAGTACTTC. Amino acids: CASSFSGQGTYEQYF.

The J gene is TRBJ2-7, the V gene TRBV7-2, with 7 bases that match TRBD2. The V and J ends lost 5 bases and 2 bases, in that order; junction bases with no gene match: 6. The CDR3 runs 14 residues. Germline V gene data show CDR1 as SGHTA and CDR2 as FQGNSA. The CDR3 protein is CASSPQAGPYEQYF. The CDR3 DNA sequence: TGTGCCAGCAGCCCCCAAGCGGGGCCCTACGAGCAGTACTTC.

The CDR3 loop reads CASSSSQAPRIYTF. In DNA, the CDR3 is TGTGCCAGCAGTTCCTCGCAGGCGCCAAGAATCTACACCTTC. The chain carries TRBV6-1 and TRBJ1-2, with D uncertain. Germline CDR1 MNHNS, CDR2 SASEGT. Trimming removed 5 bases from V and 10 bases from J, with 20 bases in between. The CDR3 runs 14 residues.

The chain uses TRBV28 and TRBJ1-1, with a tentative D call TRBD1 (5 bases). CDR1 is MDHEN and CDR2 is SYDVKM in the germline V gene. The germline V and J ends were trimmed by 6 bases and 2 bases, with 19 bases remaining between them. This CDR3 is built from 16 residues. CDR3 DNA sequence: TGTGCCAGCAGAGGGGCGGGACGGACCTTCAACACTGAAGCTTTCTTT. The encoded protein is CASRGAGRTFNTEAFF.

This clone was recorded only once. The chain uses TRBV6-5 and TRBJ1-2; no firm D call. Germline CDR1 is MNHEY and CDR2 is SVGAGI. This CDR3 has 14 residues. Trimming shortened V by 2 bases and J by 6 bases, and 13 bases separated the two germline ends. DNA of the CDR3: TGTGCCAGCAGTTACGCTCGACAAGTGGATGGCTACACCTTC. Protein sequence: CASSYARQVDGYTF.

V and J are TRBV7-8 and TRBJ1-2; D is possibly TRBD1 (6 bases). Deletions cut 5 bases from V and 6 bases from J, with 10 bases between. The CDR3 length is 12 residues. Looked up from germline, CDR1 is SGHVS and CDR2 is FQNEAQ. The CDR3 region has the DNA TGTGCCAGCAGCCTCGACAGGAATGGCTACACCTTC. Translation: CASSLDRNGYTF.

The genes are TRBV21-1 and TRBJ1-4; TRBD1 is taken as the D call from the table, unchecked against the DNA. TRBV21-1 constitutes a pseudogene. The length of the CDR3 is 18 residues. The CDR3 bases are TGTGCCAGCAGTCTTAACTTGGGGCACAGGGGTCCTAATGAAAAACTGTTTTTT. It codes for CASSLNLGHRGPNEKLFF.

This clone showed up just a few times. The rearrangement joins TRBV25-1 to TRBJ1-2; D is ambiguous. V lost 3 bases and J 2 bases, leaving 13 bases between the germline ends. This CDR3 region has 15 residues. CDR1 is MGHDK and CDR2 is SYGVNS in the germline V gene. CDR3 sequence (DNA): TGTGCCAGCAGTGACCCAAAGACTGAGAACTATGGCTACACCTTC. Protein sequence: CASSDPKTENYGYTF.

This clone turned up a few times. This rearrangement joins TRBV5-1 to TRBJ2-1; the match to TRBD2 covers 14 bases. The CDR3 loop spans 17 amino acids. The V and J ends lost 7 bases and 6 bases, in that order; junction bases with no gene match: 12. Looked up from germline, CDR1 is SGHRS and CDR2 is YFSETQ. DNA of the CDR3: TGCGCCAGCGGCACCGGGACTAGCGGGAGTTTCGGCAATGAGCAGTTCTTC. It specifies CASGTGTSGSFGNEQFF.

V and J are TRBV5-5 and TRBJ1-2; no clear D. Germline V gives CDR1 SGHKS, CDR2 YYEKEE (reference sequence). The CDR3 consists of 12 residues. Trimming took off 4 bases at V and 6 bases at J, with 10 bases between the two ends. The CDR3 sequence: CASSPVGNGYTF. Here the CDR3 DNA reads TGTGCCAGCAGCCCAGTCGGGAATGGCTACACCTTC.

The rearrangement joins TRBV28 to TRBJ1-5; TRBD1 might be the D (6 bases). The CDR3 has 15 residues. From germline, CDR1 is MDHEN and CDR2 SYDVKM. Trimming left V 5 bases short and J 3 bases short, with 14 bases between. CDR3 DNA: TGTGCCAGCAGTGTACGAGACAGGTCCAATCAGCCCCAGCATTTT. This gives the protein CASSVRDRSNQPQHF.

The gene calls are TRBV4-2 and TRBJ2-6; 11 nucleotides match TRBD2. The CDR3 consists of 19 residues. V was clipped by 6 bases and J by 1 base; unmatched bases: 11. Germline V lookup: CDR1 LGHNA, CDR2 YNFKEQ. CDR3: CASSRLSGGGPSGANVLTF. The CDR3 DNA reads TGTGCCAGCAGTCGTCTTAGCGGGGGGGGCCCTTCTGGGGCCAACGTCCTGACTTTC.

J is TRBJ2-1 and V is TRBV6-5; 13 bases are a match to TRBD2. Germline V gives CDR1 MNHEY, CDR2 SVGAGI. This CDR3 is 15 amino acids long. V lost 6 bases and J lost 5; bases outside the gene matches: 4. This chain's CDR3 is CASRSGTSGDNEQFF. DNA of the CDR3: TGTGCCAGCAGATCCGGGACTAGCGGGGACAATGAGCAGTTCTTC.

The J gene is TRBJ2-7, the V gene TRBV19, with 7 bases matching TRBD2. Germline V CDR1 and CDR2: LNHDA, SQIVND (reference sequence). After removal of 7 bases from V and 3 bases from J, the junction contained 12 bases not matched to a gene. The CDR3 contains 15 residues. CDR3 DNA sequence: TGTGCCAGTACCCTATCATGGGGGGGGGACTACGAGCAGTACTTC. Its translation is CASTLSWGGDYEQYF.

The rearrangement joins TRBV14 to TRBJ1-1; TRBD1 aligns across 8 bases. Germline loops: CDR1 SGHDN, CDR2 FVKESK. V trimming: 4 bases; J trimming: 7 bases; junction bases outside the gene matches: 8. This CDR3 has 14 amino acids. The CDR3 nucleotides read TGTGCCAGCAGCCGATATAGGACAGGGCGTGAAGCTTTCTTT. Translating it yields CASSRYRTGREAFF.

DNA for the CDR3: TGTGCCAGTGCAATATATGGGACAGGGCCGTACACCATATATTTT. Translating it yields CASAIYGTGPYTIYF. The chain has TRBV19 and TRBJ1-3, with 9 positions matching TRBD1. CDR1 is LNHDA, CDR2 SQIVND, per germline (reference sequence). This CDR3 region has 15 residues. The V segment lost 8 bases and the J segment 8 bases; nucleotides outside the gene matches: 13.

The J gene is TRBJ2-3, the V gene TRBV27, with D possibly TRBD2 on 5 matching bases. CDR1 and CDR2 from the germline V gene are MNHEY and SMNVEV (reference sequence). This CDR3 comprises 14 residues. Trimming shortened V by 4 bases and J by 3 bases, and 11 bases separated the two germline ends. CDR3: CASSSTGGTDTQYF. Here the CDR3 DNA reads TGTGCCAGCAGTTCGACCGGAGGTACAGATACGCAGTATTTT.